This T cell receptor (beta chain) was recovered during a study of response to subunit inactivated influenza vaccine. Notes on the study in general: Authors suggested each seasonal flu vaccination may recruit only limited numbers of new T cells.

Per germline, CDR1 SGHDT and CDR2 YYEEEE. CDR3 length equals 14 residues. The V end was cut by 6 bases, the J end by 4 bases, with 17 bases between. With regard to this clonotype: Its cognate antigen is unknown.

TCRdb passed the RT-PCR reads through MiXCR, listing each CDR3 protein once. The sample lists almost 600,000 distinct CDR3 sequences, 13% to 15% occurring once. This rearrangement joins TRBV5-6 to TRBJ2-7; TRBD1 might be the D (5 bases). The sequencing here drew on PBMCs from blood, taken 12 days after vaccination. The source is a man between 50 and 59 years old who received an inactivated influenza vaccine. The CDR3 DNA reads as TGTGCCAGCATCTACTCGCTACAGGAGTACGAGCAGTACTTC. It is translated as CASIYSLQEYEQYF.